Following are 13 T cell receptor beta chains from one sample sequenced in a study of blood T cell repertoires in COVID-19. Sequencing was performed with immunoSEQ multiplex PCR; in TCRdb, only in-frame clones are kept and a portion is missing. The data show about 160,000 clones, approximately 84% seen once. Material: peripheral blood. Receptors were obtained from a man in his forties with acute or convalescent COVID-19.

The chain uses TRBV11-2 and TRBJ1-1; 7 nucleotides line up with TRBD1. The CDR3 runs 15 residues. V lost 5 bases, J lost 5 bases, and 11 bases stayed unmatched. Germline V gene sequence: CDR1 SGHAT, CDR2 FQNNGV. DNA for the CDR3: TGTGCCAGCAGCGTAGCTTCAGGGGGAGGAACTGAAGCTTTCTTT. It translates to CASSVASGGGTEAFF.

V gene TRBV28 combines with J gene TRBJ1-4, with D unclear. Germline V gene lookup returns CDR1 MDHEN and CDR2 SYDVKM. V was trimmed by 6 bases and J by 8 bases, leaving 10 bases between them. The CDR3 length is 12 residues. The CDR3 protein is CASRAGLEKLFF. As DNA, the CDR3 is TGTGCCAGCAGAGCCGGACTGGAAAAACTGTTTTTT.

The chain combines TRBV11-2 with TRBJ2-7, with D possibly matching TRBD2 (6 bases). CDR3 size: 16 residues. V lost 5 bases and J 2 bases, leaving 19 bases between the germline ends. Germline V lookup: CDR1 SGHAT, CDR2 FQNNGV. The CDR3 here is CASSPFGGEVTYEQYF. The CDR3, as DNA: TGTGCCAGCAGCCCCTTCGGCGGGGAGGTCACCTACGAGCAGTACTTC. Supplemented by reference TRBV11-2 and TRBJ2-7, the full variable domain reads EAGVAQSPRYKIIEKRQSVAFWCNPISGHATLYWYQQILGQGPKLLIQFQNNGVVDDSQLPKDRFSAERLKGVDSTLKIQPAKLEDSAVYLCASSPFGGEVTYEQYFGPGTRLTVT.

The sample holds a few counts of this clone. The CDR3 sequence is CASSAEIVIHPNSPLHF. CDR3 nucleotides: TGTGCCAGCAGTGCGGAGATTGTAATTCACCCTAATTCACCCCTCCACTTT. The chain uses TRBV28 and TRBJ1-6; D unclear. Between the trimmed V and J ends, which lost 5 bases and 6 bases, there was a span of 20 bases. CDR1 is MDHEN, CDR2 SYDVKM, per germline. This CDR3 spans 17 amino acids.

Here the CDR3 DNA reads TGTGCCAGCAGCCCCCTCAGAGGCACGCAGTATTTT. Encoded protein: CASSPLRGTQYF. V gene TRBV5-6 combines with J gene TRBJ2-3; D remains ambiguous. The germline CDR1 and CDR2 sequences are SGHDT and YYEEEE. Trimming removed 4 bases from V and 9 bases from J, with 12 bases in between. This CDR3 contains 12 residues.

The chain carries TRBV15 and TRBJ1-3; D call uncertain. Trimming shortened V by 8 bases and J by 0 bases, and 11 bases separated the two germline ends. The CDR3 length is 14 residues. The germline CDR1 and CDR2 sequences are LNHNV and YYDKDF (reference sequence). DNA for the CDR3: TGTGCCACCTCAGTCGCTTACTCTGGAAACACCATATATTTT. This sequence encodes CATSVAYSGNTIYF.

This chain joins TRBV5-8 and TRBJ1-5; D uncertain. CDR3 length: 12 amino acids. Germline lookup yields CDR1 SGHTS and CDR2 YDEGEE. Trimming removed 2 bases from V and 6 bases from J, with 6 bases in between. The CDR3 loop reads CASSFRSQPQHF. In nucleotides, the CDR3 is TGTGCCAGCAGCTTTCGGTCTCAGCCCCAGCATTTT.

This clone was picked up one time. This chain joins TRBV7-2 and TRBJ1-5; perhaps TRBD1 as D (5 bases). The CDR3 length is 13 residues. Germline V gives CDR1 SGHTA, CDR2 FQGNSA. V shed 4 bases and J shed 4 bases, with 8 bases lying between them. The CDR3 DNA reads TGTGCCAGCAGCTACAACAGGAATCAGCCCCAGCATTTT. As protein: CASSYNRNQPQHF.

This clone was seen only once. The CDR3 nucleotides are TGTGCCAGCTCACCCCCCAATGTAGACAATGGCTACACCTTC. It is translated as CASSPPNVDNGYTF. The chain uses TRBV18 and TRBJ1-2, with no clear D. CDR1 is KGHSH and CDR2 is LQKENI in the germline V gene. This CDR3 contains 14 residues. V lost 3 bases to trimming and J lost 6 bases, with 14 bases between them.

The chain uses TRBV28 and TRBJ1-6, with 9 bases that match TRBD1. The germline CDR1 and CDR2 sequences are MDHEN and SYDVKM. The CDR3 is made up of 16 amino acids. V lost 2 bases, J lost 10 bases, and 9 bases stayed unmatched. CDR3 in amino acids: CASSLMSGQGLSPLHF. In nucleotides, the CDR3 is TGTGCCAGCAGTTTAATGAGCGGACAGGGGTTATCACCCCTCCACTTT.

This chain links TRBV4-2 with TRBJ1-2, with 7 bases matching TRBD1. The CDR3 spans 16 residues. J gave up 3 bases and V 4 bases, and 11 bases lay outside the gene matches. CDR1 is LGHNA and CDR2 is YNFKEQ in the germline V gene. This chain's CDR3 is CASSPEVTGRDYGYTF. DNA of the CDR3: TGTGCCAGCAGCCCAGAAGTGACAGGGAGAGACTATGGCTACACCTTC.

This chain uses TRBV6-6 with TRBJ1-1; TRBD1 might be the D (5 bases). V lost 7 bases and J lost 6, with 21 bases in between. This CDR3 spans 15 amino acids. CDR1 MNHNY and CDR2 SVGAGI come from the germline V gene (reference sequence). The CDR3 spells CASTNSWQGFAEAFF. The DNA for the CDR3 is TGTGCCAGCACCAACTCGTGGCAGGGATTCGCTGAAGCTTTCTTT.

The chain joins TRBV19 to TRBJ1-2; D gene unclear. V was cut by 3 bases and J by 2 bases, with 10 bases left in between. Germline CDR1 is LNHDA and CDR2 is SQIVND (reference sequence). There are 14 residues in the CDR3. The CDR3 DNA follows: TGTGCCAGTAGTATGGGCATTAACAACTATGGCTACACCTTC. Translation: CASSMGINNYGYTF.